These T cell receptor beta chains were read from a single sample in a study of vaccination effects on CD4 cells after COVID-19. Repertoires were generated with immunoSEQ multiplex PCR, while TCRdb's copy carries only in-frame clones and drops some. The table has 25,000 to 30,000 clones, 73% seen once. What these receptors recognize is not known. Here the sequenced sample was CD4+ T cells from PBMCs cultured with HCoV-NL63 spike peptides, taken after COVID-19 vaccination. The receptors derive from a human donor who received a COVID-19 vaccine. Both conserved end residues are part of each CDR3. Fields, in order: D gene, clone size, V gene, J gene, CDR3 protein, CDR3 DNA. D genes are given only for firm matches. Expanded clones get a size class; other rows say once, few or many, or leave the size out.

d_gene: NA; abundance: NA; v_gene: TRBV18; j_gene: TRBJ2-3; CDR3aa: CASSPVGGPAPDTQYF; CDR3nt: TGTGCCAGCTCACCTGTCGGGGGGCCGGCCCCAGATACGCAGTATTTT
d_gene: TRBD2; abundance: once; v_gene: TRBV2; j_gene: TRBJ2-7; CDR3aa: CASIPFGGRKAYEQYF; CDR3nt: TGTGCCAGCATCCCGTTCGGGGGGAGGAAAGCATACGAGCAGTACTTC
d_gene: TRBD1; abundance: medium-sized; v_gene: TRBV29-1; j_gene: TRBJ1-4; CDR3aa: CSGQTGAAEKLFF; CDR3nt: TGCAGCGGTCAGACAGGGGCGGCTGAAAAACTGTTTTTT
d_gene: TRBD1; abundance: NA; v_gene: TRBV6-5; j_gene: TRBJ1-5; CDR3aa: CASGRQGSQPQHF; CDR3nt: TGTGCCAGCGGCAGACAGGGTAGCCAGCCCCAGCATTTT
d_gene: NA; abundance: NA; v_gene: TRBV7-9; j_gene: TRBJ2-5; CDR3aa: CASSLSSVKQETQYF; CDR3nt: TGTGCCAGCAGTTTGTCTAGCGTAAAACAAGAGACCCAGTACTTC
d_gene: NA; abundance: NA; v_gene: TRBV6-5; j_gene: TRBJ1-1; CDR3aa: CASSSADRQPTEAFF; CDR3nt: TGTGCCAGCAGCTCGGCGGACAGACAGCCCACTGAAGCTTTCTTT
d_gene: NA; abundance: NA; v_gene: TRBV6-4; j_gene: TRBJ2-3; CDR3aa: CASSDSPGVTDTQYF; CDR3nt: TGTGCCAGCAGTGACTCGCCAGGGGTCACAGATACGCAGTATTTT
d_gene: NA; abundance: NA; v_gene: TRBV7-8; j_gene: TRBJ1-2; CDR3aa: CASSPPGGQTRGYTF; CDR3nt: TGTGCCAGCAGCCCACCTGGCGGCCAAACTCGTGGCTACACCTTC
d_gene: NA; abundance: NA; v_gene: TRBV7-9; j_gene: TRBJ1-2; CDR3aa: CASSLDISRAGYTF; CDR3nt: TGTGCCAGCAGCTTAGACATCTCTCGCGCGGGCTACACCTTC
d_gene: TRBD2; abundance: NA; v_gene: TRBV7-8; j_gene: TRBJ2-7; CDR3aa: CASSAATSGRATPTSYEQYF; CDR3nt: TGTGCCAGCAGCGCCGCGACTAGCGGGAGGGCCACTCCTACCTCCTACGAGCAGTACTTC
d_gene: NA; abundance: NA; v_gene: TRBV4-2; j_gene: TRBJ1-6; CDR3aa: CASSPEPDSPLHF; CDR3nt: TGTGCCAGCAGCCCAGAACCGGATTCACCCCTCCACTTT
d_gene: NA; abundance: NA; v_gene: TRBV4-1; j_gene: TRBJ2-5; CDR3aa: CASGPEWSPRETQYF; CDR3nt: TGCGCCAGCGGCCCGGAGTGGTCCCCGAGAGAGACCCAGTACTTC
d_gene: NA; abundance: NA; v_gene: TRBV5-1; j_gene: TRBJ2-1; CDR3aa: CASSPSGVDEQFF; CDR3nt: TGCGCCAGCAGCCCGAGCGGAGTCGATGAGCAGTTCTTC
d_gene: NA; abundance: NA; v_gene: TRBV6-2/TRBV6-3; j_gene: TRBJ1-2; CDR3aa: CASSYRADSGYTF; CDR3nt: TGTGCCAGCAGTTATCGGGCAGATTCTGGCTACACCTTC
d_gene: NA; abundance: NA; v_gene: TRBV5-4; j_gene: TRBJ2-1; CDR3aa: CASSLRRAHNEQFF; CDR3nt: TGTGCCAGCAGCTTGCGGCGGGCTCACAATGAGCAGTTCTTC
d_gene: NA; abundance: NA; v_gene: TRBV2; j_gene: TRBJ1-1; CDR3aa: CASRTVGEGTEAFF; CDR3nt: TGTGCCAGCCGCACTGTTGGGGAAGGAACTGAAGCTTTCTTT
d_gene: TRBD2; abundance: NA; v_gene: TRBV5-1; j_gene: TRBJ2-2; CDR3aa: CASSVGTGTRPTGELFF; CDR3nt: TGCGCCAGCAGCGTCGGGACCGGGACTAGACCCACCGGGGAGCTGTTTTTT
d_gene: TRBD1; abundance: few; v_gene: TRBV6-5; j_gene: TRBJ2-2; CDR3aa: CASSYGTGFFGELFF; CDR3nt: TGTGCCAGCAGTTACGGGACAGGGTTTTTCGGGGAGCTGTTTTTT
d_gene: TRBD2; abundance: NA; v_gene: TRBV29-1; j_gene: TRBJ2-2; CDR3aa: CSATSTAAQTGELFF; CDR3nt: TGCAGCGCGACTAGCACCGCGGCACAGACCGGGGAGCTGTTTTTT
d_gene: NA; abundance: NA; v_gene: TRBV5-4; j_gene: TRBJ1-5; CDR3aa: CASSLEVRAYSNQPQHF; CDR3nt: TGTGCCAGCAGCTTAGAGGTCAGGGCTTATAGCAATCAGCCCCAGCATTTT
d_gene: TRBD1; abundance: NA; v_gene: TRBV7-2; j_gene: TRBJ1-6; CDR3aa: CASSLVGQGNSPLHF; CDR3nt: TGTGCCAGCAGCTTAGTGGGACAGGGGAATTCACCCCTCCACTTT
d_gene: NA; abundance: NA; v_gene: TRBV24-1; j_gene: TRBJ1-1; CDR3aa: CATRGHLNTEAFF; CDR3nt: TGTGCCACCAGAGGACACCTGAACACTGAAGCTTTCTTT
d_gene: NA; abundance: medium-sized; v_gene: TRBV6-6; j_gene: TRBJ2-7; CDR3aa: CASSRTSSSYEQYF; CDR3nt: TGTGCCAGCAGTCGGACGTCCAGCTCCTACGAGCAGTACTTC
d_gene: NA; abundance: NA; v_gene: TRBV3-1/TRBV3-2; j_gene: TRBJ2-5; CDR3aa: CASRQGIGQPAQYF; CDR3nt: TGTGCCAGCAGACAAGGAATAGGGCAACCCGCCCAGTACTTC
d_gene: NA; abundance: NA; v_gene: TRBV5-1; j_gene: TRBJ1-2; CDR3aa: CASSLDGNYGYTF; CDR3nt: TGCGCCAGCAGCTTAGACGGTAACTATGGCTACACCTTC
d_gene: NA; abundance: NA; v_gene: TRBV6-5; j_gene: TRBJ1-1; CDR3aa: CASRITHDRWAEAFF; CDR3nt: TGTGCCAGCCGTATTACCCACGACAGGTGGGCTGAAGCTTTCTTT
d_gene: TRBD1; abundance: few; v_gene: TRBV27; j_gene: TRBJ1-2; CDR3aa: CASSPGQGYYGYTF; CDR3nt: TGTGCCAGCAGCCCGGGACAGGGGTACTATGGCTACACCTTC
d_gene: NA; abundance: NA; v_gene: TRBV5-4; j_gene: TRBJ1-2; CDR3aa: CASSFDNYGYTF; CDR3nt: TGTGCCAGCAGCTTCGACAACTATGGCTACACCTTC
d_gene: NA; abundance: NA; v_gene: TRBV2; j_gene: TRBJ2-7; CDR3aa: CASRGHYEQYF; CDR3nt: TGTGCCAGCAGGGGACACTACGAGCAGTACTTC
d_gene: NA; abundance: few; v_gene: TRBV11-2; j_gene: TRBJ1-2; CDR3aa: CASSLDRQYGYTF; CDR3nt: TGTGCCAGCAGCTTAGATAGACAATATGGCTACACCTTC
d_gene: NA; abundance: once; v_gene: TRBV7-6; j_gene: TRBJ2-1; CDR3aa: CASSRTASSYNEQFF; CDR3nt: TGTGCCAGCAGCAGGACCGCCAGCTCCTACAATGAGCAGTTCTTC
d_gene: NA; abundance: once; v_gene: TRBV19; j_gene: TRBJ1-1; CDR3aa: CASSMTNGWNTEAFF; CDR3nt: TGTGCCAGTAGTATGACCAACGGATGGAACACTGAAGCTTTCTTT
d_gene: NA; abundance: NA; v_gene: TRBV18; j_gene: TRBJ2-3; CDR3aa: CASSPPGGTPDTQYF; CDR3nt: TGTGCCAGCTCACCACCTGGCGGGACCCCAGATACGCAGTATTTT
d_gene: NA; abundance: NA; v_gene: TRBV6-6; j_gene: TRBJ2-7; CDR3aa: CASSYSEGNYEQYF; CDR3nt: TGTGCCAGCAGTTACTCGGAGGGGAACTACGAGCAGTACTTC
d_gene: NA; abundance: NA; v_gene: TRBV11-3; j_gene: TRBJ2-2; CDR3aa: CASSLGRPGELFF; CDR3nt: TGTGCCAGCAGCTTAGGGAGGCCCGGGGAGCTGTTTTTT
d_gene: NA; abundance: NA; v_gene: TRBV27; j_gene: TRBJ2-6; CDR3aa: CASSLGNRINSGANVLTF; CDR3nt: TGTGCCAGCAGTTTAGGCAACAGGATAAACTCTGGGGCCAACGTCCTGACTTTC
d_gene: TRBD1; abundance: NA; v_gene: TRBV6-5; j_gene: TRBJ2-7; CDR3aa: CASRRGQAAYEQYF; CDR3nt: TGTGCCAGCAGAAGGGGGCAGGCAGCCTACGAGCAGTACTTC